These 11 T cell receptor beta chains originate from one sample sequenced in a study of beta chain features in type 1 diabetes. General study results and limits: TCRB CDR3 length was moderately but significantly reduced in all four CD4+ subsets of Type 1 diabetes patients.

The sequenced template was cDNA made from the entire isolated RNA. The method was immunoSEQ multiplex PCR; TCRdb's version includes in-frame clones alone and lacks a portion of them. The sample yields roughly 280,000 clones, approximately 24% seen once. These TCRs' antigens remain unknown. Sequenced material: naive CD4+ T cells from blood. The source is a woman aged 25 to 39 with type 1 diabetes.

This clone has just a few counts. The J gene is TRBJ2-2, the V gene TRBV10-3; maybe TRBD1 (5 bases). Germline CDR1 is ENHRY and CDR2 is SYGVKD. Trimming removed 0 bases from V and 4 bases from J, with 9 bases in between. The length of the CDR3 is 15 residues. The CDR3 DNA follows: TGTGCCATCAGTGAGTCAGGAAGGGGCACCGGGGAGCTGTTTTTT. Its protein product is CAISESGRGTGELFF.

This chain links TRBV4-1 with TRBJ2-4; 10 nucleotides agree with TRBD2. Germline V CDR1 and CDR2: MGHRA, YSYEKL. Trimming at V came to 2 bases and at J to 6 bases, leaving 10 bases not matched to a gene. The length of the CDR3 is 17 residues. CDR3 in amino acids: CASSQQSSGRAGNIQYF. The CDR3, as DNA: TGCGCCAGCAGCCAACAAAGCAGCGGGAGGGCCGGAAACATTCAGTACTTC.

This clone was recorded a few times. V and J are TRBV25-1 and TRBJ1-1, with D hard to call. Looked up from germline, CDR1 is MGHDK and CDR2 is SYGVNS. The CDR3 runs to 12 residues. Between the trimmed V and J ends, which lost 5 bases and 4 bases, there was a span of 8 bases. The CDR3 nucleotides are TGTGCCAGCAGTCTCACAACCACTGAAGCTTTCTTT. Translated, it gives CASSLTTTEAFF. Drawing the rest from reference TRBV25-1 and TRBJ1-1, the complete variable domain is EADIYQTPRYLVIGTGKKITLECSQTMGHDKMYWYQQDPGMELHLIHYSYGVNSTEKGDLSSESTVSRIRTEHFPLTLESARPSHTSQYLCASSLTTTEAFFGQGTRLTVV.

This clone was detected a few times. The chain has TRBV30 and TRBJ1-4, with D unresolved. The CDR3 loop spans 11 amino acids. Deletions cut 0 bases from V and 7 bases from J, with 3 bases between. Germline assignment: CDR1 GTSNPN and CDR2 SVGIG (reference sequence). The CDR3 DNA reads TGTGCCTGGAGTGTCGGTGAAAAACTGTTTTTT. Translating it yields CAWSVGEKLFF.

The chain has TRBV18 and TRBJ2-3, with 11 nucleotides matching TRBD2. The CDR3 length is 15 residues. The V gene's germline CDR1 is KGHSH and CDR2 LQKENI. The trim removed 5 bases at V and 3 bases at J, leaving 4 bases unmatched. CDR3 region: CASSTGTSGTDTQYF. In DNA, the CDR3 is TGTGCCAGCTCAACCGGGACTAGCGGAACAGATACGCAGTATTTT. Together with reference TRBV18 and TRBJ2-3, the CDR3 gives the full variable domain: NAGVMQNPRHLVRRRGQEARLRCSPMKGHSHVYWYRQLPEEGLKFMVYLQKENIIDESGMPKERFSAEFPKEGPSILRIQQVVRGDSAAYFCASSTGTSGTDTQYFGPGTRLTVL.

This clone came up a few times. The chain has TRBV29-1 and TRBJ1-4, with a possible D match to TRBD1 (5 bases). This CDR3 region has 13 residues. Germline lookup yields CDR1 SQVTM and CDR2 ANQGSEA. The V and J ends lost 2 bases and 4 bases respectively, with 8 bases between them. In DNA form, the CDR3 reads TGCAGCGTTGAAACAGGATATAATGAAAAACTGTTTTTT. The encoded protein is CSVETGYNEKLFF.

This clone was recorded once. The DNA for the CDR3 is TGTGCCAGCAGCTTAGGGGAGCTGGGGGAGCTGTTTTTT. Encoded protein: CASSLGELGELFF. This chain connects TRBV7-3 to TRBJ2-2; perhaps TRBD2 as D (5 bases). Germline assignment: CDR1 SGHTA and CDR2 FQGTGA. The CDR3 sequence is 13 residues long. V was pared by 2 bases and J by 8 bases, with 9 bases between.

This clone was counted a few times. The V call is TRBV30, the J call TRBJ2-5; D may be TRBD2 (7 bases). Trimming removed 2 bases from V and 4 bases from J, with 11 bases in between. The germline V gene has CDR1 GTSNPN and CDR2 SVGIG (reference sequence). The length of the CDR3 is 13 residues. The CDR3 sequence is CAWSSGGLETQYF. For the CDR3, the DNA is TGTGCCTGGAGTTCGGGGGGCTTAGAGACCCAGTACTTC.

This clone occurred a few times. V is TRBV5-1 and J is TRBJ2-3; perhaps TRBD2 as D (6 bases). The CDR3 runs 14 residues. Germline V gene data show CDR1 as SGHRS and CDR2 as YFSETQ. Trimming left V 4 bases short and J 10 bases short, with 19 bases between. DNA of the CDR3: TGCGCCAGCAGCCCGGAGGGACGCGAGGATCCGCAGTATTTT. Its translation: CASSPEGREDPQYF. The full variable domain, its missing parts supplied by reference TRBV5-1 and TRBJ2-3, is KAGVTQTPRYLIKTRGQQVTLSCSPISGHRSVSWYQQTPGQGLQFLFEYFSETQRNKGNFPGRFSGRQFSNSRSEMNVSTLELGDSALYLCASSPEGREDPQYFGPGTRLTVL.

The chain is built from TRBV6-1 and TRBJ1-2, with D maybe TRBD1 (6 bases). The V end was cut by 6 bases, the J end by 0 bases, with 14 bases between. The CDR3 contains 15 residues. CDR1 MNHNS and CDR2 SASEGT come from the germline V gene. CDR3: CASRASGQPNYGYTF. The DNA for the CDR3 is TGTGCCAGCAGGGCCTCCGGACAGCCTAACTATGGCTACACCTTC.

This clone was seen a few times. V and J are TRBV10-3 and TRBJ2-7; D is possibly TRBD2 (5 bases). There are 14 residues in the CDR3. V was clipped by 8 bases and J by 2 bases, with 16 bases between them. Germline V CDR1 and CDR2: ENHRY, SYGVKD. This chain's CDR3 is CAIGRNGDTYEQYF. CDR3 nucleotides: TGTGCCATCGGTCGAAACGGGGATACCTACGAGCAGTACTTC.